Listed here are 23 T cell receptor beta chains from one sample, sequenced in a study of shared clonotypes between healthy human individuals. Profiled with immunoSEQ multiplex PCR; TCRdb holds only in-frame clones, not every one. Here the sample spans millions of clones, approximately 93% being singletons. Input material: naive CD4+ T cells from PBMCs. Stated subset: CD45RA+ positively selected. The source is a man aged 18 to 30 in good health. Some clones in this sample may be carry-over from other donors' samples.

This clone occurred a few times. V and J are TRBV29-1 and TRBJ2-2, with D perhaps matching TRBD1 (5 bases). This CDR3 is built from 13 residues. Per the germline V gene, CDR1 is SQVTM and CDR2 is ANQGSEA. V dropped 4 bases and J dropped 6 bases, with 12 bases sitting between them. The CDR3 DNA reads as TGCAGCGTTGGCAGGGCCCTTTCCGGGGAGCTGTTTTTT. As protein: CSVGRALSGELFF.

This clone was picked up one time. V and J are TRBV2 and TRBJ2-6, with TRBD1 matching 11 bases. V trimming: 1 base; J trimming: 0 bases; junction bases outside the gene matches: 8. The CDR3 runs 20 residues. Per germline, CDR1 SNHLY and CDR2 FYNNEI. CDR3 sequence (DNA): TGTGCCAGCAGTGAAGTAGGGACAGGGGGTTATTACTCTGGGGCCAACGTCCTGACTTTC. This codes for CASSEVGTGGYYSGANVLTF.

This sequence joins TRBV28 and TRBJ2-1, with a possible D match to TRBD2 (6 bases). This CDR3 has 16 amino acids. Germline loops: CDR1 MDHEN, CDR2 SYDVKM. Trimming removed 0 bases at V and 4 bases at J, with 13 bases between. The CDR3 reads CASSLWAGSAYNEQFF. The CDR3 DNA reads as TGTGCCAGCAGTTTATGGGCGGGGAGTGCTTACAATGAGCAGTTCTTC.

The chain has TRBV28 and TRBJ2-5; D ambiguous. Germline-derived CDR1 and CDR2 are MDHEN and SYDVKM. V was shortened by 10 bases and J by 5 bases, with 11 bases between the two germline ends. The length of the CDR3 is 11 residues. CDR3 region: CAIPVRETQYF. The CDR3 nucleotides are TGTGCCATCCCGGTCCGGGAGACCCAGTACTTC.

The CDR3 DNA reads as TGCAGCGTGTCGGGACTAGCGGGATTCACCGGGGAGCTGTTTTTT. Its translation: CSVSGLAGFTGELFF. This chain joins TRBV29-1 and TRBJ2-2; the match to TRBD2 covers 13 bases. The CDR3 sequence is 15 residues long. Germline V lookup: CDR1 SQVTM, CDR2 ANQGSEA. V lost 6 bases and J lost 4; bases outside the gene matches: 5.

A single count supports this clone. V gene TRBV18 combines with J gene TRBJ1-2; TRBD1 is a possible D gene (6 bases). This CDR3 is 17 amino acids long. CDR1 and CDR2 (germline): KGHSH, LQKENI. Trimming cost V 6 bases and J 2 bases, with 22 bases left between them. The CDR3 DNA is TGTGCCAGCTCTCAAACGGGGGGCAGAATAGACAACTATGGCTACACCTTC. It translates to CASSQTGGRIDNYGYTF. The full variable domain, in which reference TRBV18 and TRBJ1-2 provide the parts outside the CDR3, is NAGVMQNPRHLVRRRGQEARLRCSPMKGHSHVYWYRQLPEEGLKFMVYLQKENIIDESGMPKERFSAEFPKEGPSILRIQQVVRGDSAAYFCASSQTGGRIDNYGYTFGSGTRLTVV.

A few counts support this clone. The chain recombines TRBV27 with TRBJ1-1; TRBD1 aligns across 7 bases. This CDR3 is built from 13 residues. Germline V lookup: CDR1 MNHEY, CDR2 SMNVEV (reference sequence). Trimming cost V 6 bases and J 4 bases; bases outside gene matches: 5. The CDR3 here is CASRKTGSTEAFF. CDR3 DNA sequence: TGTGCCAGCAGGAAGACAGGGAGCACTGAAGCTTTCTTT.

This chain uses TRBV7-2 with TRBJ2-3, with D perhaps matching TRBD2 (5 bases). V shed 2 bases and J shed 2 bases, with 14 bases lying between them. The CDR3 is 16 residues long. Germline assignment: CDR1 SGHTA and CDR2 FQGNSA. The CDR3 protein is CASSLIGGLITDTQYF. As DNA, the CDR3 is TGTGCCAGCAGCTTAATAGGCGGACTGATCACAGATACGCAGTATTTT.

Worth noting for this clone: Different DNA sequences within this sample yield the same CDR3. The gene calls are TRBV9 and TRBJ2-7; 11 bases agree with TRBD2. Germline V gene sequence: CDR1 SGDLS, CDR2 YYNGEE. The length of the CDR3 is 15 residues. The J segment lost 4 bases and the V segment lost 0 bases, leaving 3 bases of the junction unmatched. The DNA of the CDR3 is TGTGCCAGCAGCGTAGGACTAGCGGGGCCATACGAGCAGTACTTC. Translating gives CASSVGLAGPYEQYF.

The gene calls are TRBV30 and TRBJ2-4, with D perhaps matching TRBD2 (6 bases). The CDR3 extends over 19 amino acids. Trimming shortened V by 3 bases and J by 0 bases, and 24 bases separated the two germline ends. Germline CDR1 and CDR2: GTSNPN and SVGIG (reference sequence). CDR3 amino acids: CAWSAQIRRGLIAKNIQYF. CDR3 bases: TGTGCCTGGAGCGCTCAGATTCGGCGGGGTCTCATAGCCAAAAACATTCAGTACTTC.

V gene TRBV27 combines with J gene TRBJ1-6; 8 bases are a match to TRBD1. CDR3 length: 17 residues. Germline trimming cut 5 bases from V and 3 bases from J; bases unmatched to any gene: 9. Germline V lookup: CDR1 MNHEY, CDR2 SMNVEV (reference sequence). DNA of the CDR3: TGTGCCAGCAGTATCCGTGTACAGGGGGGCTATAATTCACCCCTCCACTTT. This sequence encodes CASSIRVQGGYNSPLHF.

The V call is TRBV7-2, the J call TRBJ2-1; TRBD2 might be the D (7 bases). CDR3 length: 16 amino acids. Germline CDR1 and CDR2: SGHTA and FQGNSA. The ends were cut back, 3 bases at V and 1 base at J, with 13 bases in the middle. Here the CDR3 reads CASSLGRGPSYNEQFF. The CDR3 DNA follows: TGTGCCAGCAGCTTGGGGCGGGGGCCATCCTACAATGAGCAGTTCTTC.

J is TRBJ2-5 and V is TRBV2, with D possibly TRBD1 on 5 matching bases. CDR3 length equals 16 residues. Trimming stripped 6 bases from V and 0 bases from J, with 17 bases between. Germline-derived CDR1 and CDR2 are SNHLY and FYNNEI. The CDR3 loop reads CASSSILGPDQETQYF. The CDR3 DNA sequence: TGTGCCAGCAGCTCGATTTTGGGGCCGGACCAAGAGACCCAGTACTTC. The full variable domain, its missing parts supplied by reference TRBV2 and TRBJ2-5, is EPEVTQTPSHQVTQMGQEVILRCVPISNHLYFYWYRQILGQKVEFLVSFYNNEISEKSEIFDDQFSVERPDGSNFTLKIRSTKLEDSAMYFCASSSILGPDQETQYFGPGTRLLVL.

This chain joins TRBV6-1 and TRBJ2-3; no clear D gene. Trimming took 5 bases from V and 5 from J, leaving 11 bases between them. The germline V gene has CDR1 MNHNS and CDR2 SASEGT. The CDR3 contains 13 residues. CDR3 DNA: TGTGCCAGCAGTTTAAGCGTGGGAGATACGCAGTATTTT. Amino acids: CASSLSVGDTQYF.

The CDR3 sequence is CASSYRGGAYNEQFF. The CDR3 DNA follows: TGTGCCAGCAGCTACCGGGGGGGCGCCTACAATGAGCAGTTCTTC. J is TRBJ2-1 and V is TRBV14; TRBD2 agrees at 8 bases. The trim removed 5 bases at V and 2 bases at J, leaving 5 bases unmatched. Germline V lookup: CDR1 SGHDN, CDR2 FVKESK. The CDR3 is 15 residues long.

V usage is TRBV7-9 and J usage is TRBJ1-2, with D possibly being TRBD1 (6 bases). Germline V gene data show CDR1 as SEHNR and CDR2 as FQNEAQ (reference sequence). V lost 1 base, J lost 7 bases, and 10 bases lay in between. The CDR3 sequence is 13 residues long. The CDR3 nucleotides are TGTGCCAGCAGCTTAGGACAGGCGGGTGGCTACACCTTC. Its protein product is CASSLGQAGGYTF.

The V gene is TRBV19, the J gene TRBJ1-4; TRBD1 agrees at 7 bases. Losses at the gene ends were 8 bases for V and 7 bases for J; bases not matched to a gene: 7. This CDR3 has 13 amino acids. CDR1 is LNHDA, CDR2 SQIVND, per germline (reference sequence). The CDR3 protein is CASHDRVVEKLFF. CDR3 nucleotide sequence: TGTGCCAGTCATGACAGGGTGGTTGAAAAACTGTTTTTT. The full variable domain, rest sourced from reference TRBV19 and TRBJ1-4, is DGGITQSPKYLFRKEGQNVTLSCEQNLNHDAMYWYRQDPGQGLRLIYYSQIVNDFQKGDIAEGYSVSREKKESFPLTVTSAQKNPTAFYLCASHDRVVEKLFFGSGTQLSVL.

The chain combines TRBV7-9 with TRBJ2-3, with a possible D match to TRBD2 (6 bases). The germline gives CDR1 SEHNR, CDR2 FQNEAQ (reference sequence). CDR3 length equals 12 residues. With 5 bases removed from V and 8 bases from J, the gap between germline ends came to 11 bases. The CDR3 protein is CASSATGGTQYF. CDR3 DNA: TGTGCCAGCAGCGCGACCGGGGGTACGCAGTATTTT.

This clone was seen once. V usage is TRBV5-4 and J usage is TRBJ2-1; D is uncertain. The CDR3 length is 15 residues. Trimming shortened V by 0 bases and J by 0 bases, and 7 bases separated the two germline ends. Germline V lookup: CDR1 SGHNT, CDR2 YYREEE (reference sequence). The CDR3 is CASSLVLSSYNEQFF. The DNA for the CDR3 is TGTGCCAGCAGCTTGGTTCTGAGCTCCTACAATGAGCAGTTCTTC. Filled out from reference TRBV5-4 and TRBJ2-1, the complete variable domain reads ETGVTQSPTHLIKTRGQQVTLRCSSQSGHNTVSWYQQALGQGPQFIFQYYREEENGRGNFPPRFSGLQFPNYSSELNVNALELDDSALYLCASSLVLSSYNEQFFGPGTRLTVL.

The chain has TRBV6-5 and TRBJ1-2; D uncertain. Germline V CDR1 and CDR2: MNHEY, SVGAGI. The CDR3 spans 13 residues. V shed 8 bases and J shed 0 bases, with 10 bases lying between them. The CDR3 DNA sequence: TGTGCCAGCGCGCGCCTAGCTAACTATGGCTACACCTTC. Its translation is CASARLANYGYTF.

V and J are TRBV7-2 and TRBJ1-2, with a tentative D call TRBD1 (5 bases). The CDR3 has 12 amino acids. Germline V gives CDR1 SGHTA, CDR2 FQGNSA. Trimming cost V 5 bases and J 8 bases, with 12 bases left between them. CDR3 loop: CASSPPGRGYTF. CDR3 nucleotides: TGTGCCAGCAGCCCCCCGGGACGAGGCTACACCTTC.

The chain combines TRBV11-2 with TRBJ2-3; 7 bases are shared with TRBD1. The CDR3 has 14 amino acids. CDR1 is SGHAT and CDR2 is FQNNGV in the germline V gene. Germline trimming cut 4 bases from V and 3 bases from J; bases unmatched to any gene: 4. The chain's CDR3 is CASSSGQLTDTQYF. CDR3 bases: TGTGCCAGCAGCTCGGGACAGTTGACAGATACGCAGTATTTT.

This sequence joins TRBV6-5 and TRBJ1-6, with D tentatively TRBD1 (5 bases). V lost 0 bases to trimming and J lost 10 bases, with 16 bases between them. This CDR3 comprises 16 residues. The V gene's germline CDR1 is MNHEY and CDR2 SVGAGI. In nucleotides, the CDR3 is TGTGCCAGCAGTTACTCTGGGTCAGGGAAGGGATCACCCCTCCACTTT. It translates to CASSYSGSGKGSPLHF.